These T cell receptor beta chains were read from a single sample in a study of a mutant IDH1 vaccine in newly diagnosed glioma. Assay: immunoSEQ multiplex PCR; the TCRdb copy retains only in-frame clones and omits some. Here the sample spans 65,000 to 70,000 clones, 65% to 90% being singletons. This specimen was PBMCs, taken from a glioma patient treated with radiotherapy, temozolomide or both. The receptors here all came from a man younger than 40 with glioma. Each CDR3 is given with its conserved first and last residue. A D gene is named only where the DNA matches it firmly.

>TRBJ2-2|15|TRBV30|-
CAWSRGIINTGELFF
>TRBJ2-3|17|TRBV4-1|TRBD2
CASSQVGAGGSTDTQYF
>TRBJ1-5|15|TRBV18|TRBD1
CASSPGQISNQPQHF
>TRBJ1-5|13|TRBV28|-
CASTGTGNQPQHF
>TRBJ1-6|16|TRBV6-1|TRBD1
CASSDYTGARNSPLHF
>TRBJ2-5|13|TRBV5-5|-
CASSLWLQETQYF
>TRBJ2-7|18|TRBV25-1|TRBD1
CASGARQGARGSSYEQYF
>TRBJ2-7|15|TRBV6-6|-
CASSPMGTSKREQYF
>TRBJ1-1|14|TRBV15|-
CATSPPGGWGQAFF
>TRBJ1-2|15|TRBV27|-
CASSLYGAGPYGYTF
>TRBJ2-7|13|TRBV11-2|-
CASSFQGGYEQYF
>TRBJ1-4|16|TRBV5-1|TRBD1
CASSRGTGATNEKLFF
>TRBJ2-3|16|TRBV5-1|-
CASSLVGRESTDTQYF
>TRBJ1-2|14|TRBV5-1|-
CASSLGQPQFGYTF
>TRBJ1-1|14|TRBV5-6|-
CASSYDLGRPEAFF
>TRBJ2-7|14|TRBV6-5|-
CASSYSLIGTEQYF
>TRBJ1-1|13|TRBV6-1|TRBD1
CASKPTGRTEAFF
>TRBJ1-2|15|TRBV5-1|-
CASSLDAGLGYGYTF
>TRBJ1-5|16|TRBV2|TRBD1
CASSEATGKVYQPQHF
>TRBJ2-7|13|TRBV10-3|-
CAISYRVSYEQYF
>TRBJ1-3|13|TRBV2|-
CASNPFSGNTIYF
>TRBJ2-2|15|TRBV4-2|-
CASSQEMGRTGELFF
>TRBJ1-2|13|TRBV19|-
CASSIDRVDGYTF
>TRBJ2-7|14|TRBV7-9|-
CASSSVRVVNEQYF
>TRBJ2-5|13|TRBV5-1|TRBD1
CASSGDSAETQYF
>TRBJ2-5|16|TRBV7-9|TRBD2
CASSLGTSGEEETQYF
>TRBJ2-7|13|TRBV18|-
CASSPGNSYEQYF
>TRBJ2-7|16|TRBV7-9|TRBD2
CASSHRTSGGYYEQYF
>TRBJ2-7|15|TRBV4-1|-
CASSQAGRGPHEQYF
>TRBJ1-6|15|TRBV28|TRBD1
CASSDSGTEGLPLHF
>TRBJ1-2|16|TRBV2|-
CASSEWGVQGGYGYTF
>TRBJ2-3|17|TRBV5-4|-
CASSPPPGAEGTDTQYF
>TRBJ2-3|15|TRBV2|-
CASSDTGGGVDTQYF
>TRBJ1-5|15|TRBV19|TRBD1
CASSAYQGAVQPQHF
>TRBJ1-5|15|TRBV15|-
CATSRTLGSNQPQHF
>TRBJ2-2|16|TRBV11-2|-
CASSFPGQGNTGELFF